This TCR beta chain was sequenced in a study of vaccination effects on CD4 cells after COVID-19. Regarding the study as a whole: Few convalescent patients, and no early post-infection timepoints, were available to the study. Marked contraction was observed in infection-induced and vaccine-induced clones late after vaccination.

Within the ViraFEST assay, antigen-specific CD4+ T cells underwent expansion with viral peptide pools prior to sequencing. Following culture for approximately ten days, CD4+ T cells were isolated. Each well held 2 million to 2.5 million PBMC cultured with about 9.1 ug/ml peptides and 7.5 to 10 IU/ml IL-2. The protocol was immunoSEQ multiplex PCR, while the TCRdb copy is restricted to in-frame clones and leaves out a portion. The profile shows approximately 30,000 clones, approximately 68% of them singletons. In germline, CDR1 is SNHLY, CDR2 FYNNEI. This CDR3 is 16 amino acids long. Trimming cost V 4 bases and J 7 bases, with 20 bases left between them. To note about this clone: What it binds is unknown.

The material was CD4+ T cells from PBMCs cultured with HCoV-229E spike peptides, obtained before COVID-19 vaccination. This TCR was recovered from a human donor who received a COVID-19 vaccine. The chain combines TRBV2 with TRBJ1-5, with a possible D match to TRBD1 (5 bases). CDR3 DNA sequence: TGTGCCAGCAGTGGGGGGGGAATGGGGTCCAAACAGCCCCAGCATTTT. Translation gives CASSGGGMGSKQPQHF.